One sample yielded the 9 T cell receptor beta chains listed below, sequenced in a study of T cell responses to AZD1222 COVID-19 vaccine. Data came from immunoSEQ multiplex PCR; TCRdb stores just in-frame clones and leaves some out. The sample records about 110,000 clones, roughly 87% being singletons. The material sequenced was peripheral blood, taken on day 0 of MenACWY control vaccination. The receptors were sampled from an adult in good health.

The genes are TRBV6-5 and TRBJ1-2; D uncertain. CDR3 length: 12 residues. Trimming took 6 bases from V and 6 from J, leaving 11 bases between them. Per the germline V gene, CDR1 is MNHEY and CDR2 is SVGAGI. DNA for the CDR3: TGTGCCAGCAGCGTAGACCCCGATGGCTACACCTTC. Amino acids: CASSVDPDGYTF.

The V call is TRBV9, the J call TRBJ1-4; D is ambiguous. Trimming pared 4 bases from V and 7 bases from J, leaving 11 bases between. The germline V gene has CDR1 SGDLS and CDR2 YYNGEE. The CDR3 is 13 amino acids. CDR3 in amino acids: CASSLQIGEKLFF. In DNA, the CDR3 is TGTGCCAGCAGCCTCCAGATCGGTGAAAAACTGTTTTTT.

In nucleotides, the CDR3 is TGTGCCAGCAGTGAAGCCGGTGTTGCGAGCTCCTATAATTCACCCCTCCACTTT. The encoded protein is CASSEAGVASSYNSPLHF. The genes are TRBV6-1 and TRBJ1-6; D is unclear. In germline, CDR1 is MNHNS, CDR2 SASEGT. CDR3 length equals 18 residues. V dropped 0 bases and J dropped 0 bases, with 12 bases sitting between them.

This clone came up once. CDR3 in amino acids: CASSQWGDQGAYNSPLHF. CDR3 nucleotides: TGTGCCAGCAGCCAATGGGGTGATCAGGGGGCCTATAATTCACCCCTCCACTTT. V is TRBV13 and J is TRBJ1-6; TRBD1 aligns across 7 bases. V lost 5 bases, J lost 2 bases, and 12 bases stayed unmatched. CDR1 and CDR2 (germline): PRHDT, FYEKMQ (reference sequence). The CDR3 consists of 18 residues.

V is TRBV2 and J is TRBJ1-2; 10 bases are a match to TRBD1. With 6 bases clipped from V and 2 bases from J, the junction kept 6 bases outside the gene matches. CDR3 length equals 15 residues. The germline gives CDR1 SNHLY, CDR2 FYNNEI. The CDR3 sequence is CASSQGQGLNYGYTF. The CDR3, as DNA: TGTGCCAGCAGCCAGGGACAGGGGCTGAACTATGGCTACACCTTC.

This clone has more than one count but fewer than ten. The chain joins TRBV11-2 to TRBJ2-1; no clear D gene. V lost 6 bases and J lost 2, with 20 bases in between. CDR3 size: 17 residues. The germline V gene has CDR1 SGHAT and CDR2 FQNNGV. The CDR3 nucleotides read TGTGCCAGCAGGTATATTGCCCCCAAAAAGACCTACAATGAGCAGTTCTTC. This encodes CASRYIAPKKTYNEQFF.

The V gene is TRBV7-8, the J gene TRBJ2-1; D remains unclear. The CDR3 runs 14 residues. Germline assignment: CDR1 SGHVS and CDR2 FQNEAQ. V was shortened by 3 bases and J by 6 bases, with 12 bases between the two germline ends. The DNA for the CDR3 is TGTGCCAGCAGCTTCGACATTTTAGGCAATGAGCAGTTCTTC. This gives the protein CASSFDILGNEQFF.

The table lists this clone with a count of one. This chain links TRBV5-1 with TRBJ2-7; D is possibly TRBD1 (6 bases). Trimming left V 0 bases short and J 4 bases short, with 8 bases between. Germline CDR1 and CDR2: SGHRS and YFSETQ. The CDR3 runs 13 residues. CDR3 in amino acids: CASSLDREYEQYF. CDR3 DNA sequence: TGCGCCAGCAGCTTGGACAGGGAGTACGAGCAGTACTTC.

The chain has TRBV12-3 or TRBV12-4 and TRBJ2-5; D remains unclear. The CDR3 is 11 residues long. Trimming stripped 6 bases from V and 2 bases from J, with 4 bases between. CDR3 sequence (DNA): TGTGCCAGCAGCTTTCAAGAGACCCAGTACTTC. Translated, it gives CASSFQETQYF.